Below, 23 T cell receptor beta chains from the same sample are listed, as sequenced in a study of T cell repertoires in cytomegalovirus infection. What these receptors recognize is not known. MiXCR, applied by TCRdb to the reads, yields one record per CDR3 protein. The table shows about 920,000 distinct CDR3 sequences, with about a third occurring only once. This sample comprised cultured CD8+ T cells from PBMCs, obtained from culture after CMV antigen stimulation. The receptor source for this set is a human donor in good health (CMV status not recorded). Some clones in this sample may be carry-over from other donors' samples.

The genes are TRBV27 and TRBJ1-3; possibly TRBD1 for D (6 bases). Between the trimmed V and J ends, which lost 0 bases and 3 bases, there was a span of 18 bases. Per germline, CDR1 MNHEY and CDR2 SMNVEV (reference sequence). This CDR3 contains 18 residues. This CDR3 reads CASSLSGGGHPIGNTIYF. CDR3 sequence (DNA): TGTGCCAGCAGTTTATCAGGAGGGGGGCACCCAATTGGAAACACCATATATTTT.

The CDR3 loop is CATSDLRPDNEQFF. CDR3 bases: TGTGCCACCAGTGATTTGCGGCCAGACAATGAGCAGTTCTTC. The chain employs TRBV24-1 and TRBJ2-1; D is unresolved. Trimming cost V 0 bases and J 5 bases, with 7 bases left between them. CDR3 length: 14 residues. Looked up from germline, CDR1 is KGHDR and CDR2 is SFDVKD.

This chain connects TRBV19 to TRBJ2-2; 10 bases match TRBD1. CDR3 length equals 16 residues. Germline CDR1 and CDR2: LNHDA and SQIVND (reference sequence). V trimming: 8 bases; J trimming: 6 bases; junction bases outside the gene matches: 12. The CDR3 DNA reads TGTGCCAGTTTCTCCTCCCGGGACAGGGGATCCGGGGAGCTGTTTTTT. This encodes CASFSSRDRGSGELFF. Full variable domain (rest looked up from reference TRBV19 and TRBJ2-2): DGGITQSPKYLFRKEGQNVTLSCEQNLNHDAMYWYRQDPGQGLRLIYYSQIVNDFQKGDIAEGYSVSREKKESFPLTVTSAQKNPTAFYLCASFSSRDRGSGELFFGEGSRLTVL.

This clonotype occurred many times. The chain is built from TRBV7-8 and TRBJ2-1, with D perhaps given as TRBD1 or TRBD2 (5 bases each). The CDR3 covers 15 residues. Germline CDR1 reads SGHVS; CDR2 reads FQNEAQ. The ends were cut back, 0 bases at V and 8 bases at J, with 14 bases in the middle. CDR3 in DNA: TGTGCCAGCAGCTTAGCCGGGACCCTGGTCGATGAGCAGTTCTTC. This translates into CASSLAGTLVDEQFF.

Only a few counts were recorded for this clonotype. In DNA form, the CDR3 reads TGTGCCAGCAGTTACGCGGACTACCCTGACAATGAGCAGTTCTTC. Amino acids: CASSYADYPDNEQFF. The V gene is TRBV6-2 or TRBV6-3, the J gene TRBJ2-1; tentative D call: TRBD2 (6 bases). This CDR3 has 15 residues. Germline V gives CDR1 MNHEY, CDR2 SVGEGT. V dropped 2 bases and J dropped 5 bases, with 13 bases sitting between them.

Only a few counts were recorded for this clonotype. The V call is TRBV20-1, the J call TRBJ1-2; D uncertain. The CDR3 has 12 amino acids. Deletions cut 4 bases from V and 1 base from J, with 7 bases between. Germline V gives CDR1 DFQATT, CDR2 SNEGSKA (reference sequence). This chain's CDR3 is CSAKTDNYGYTF. The CDR3, as DNA: TGCAGTGCTAAAACAGATAACTATGGCTACACCTTC.

This clonotype was seen ten or more times. The rearrangement uses TRBV19 and TRBJ2-2, with unresolved D. The germline V and J ends were trimmed by 3 bases and 3 bases, with 5 bases remaining between them. This CDR3 contains 13 residues. Germline loops: CDR1 LNHDA, CDR2 SQIVND (reference sequence). The CDR3 loop is CASSILDTGELFF. CDR3 coding DNA: TGTGCCAGTAGTATTTTGGACACCGGGGAGCTGTTTTTT.

The chain uses TRBV19 and TRBJ1-1, with D hard to call. V was clipped by 3 bases and J by 0 bases, with 14 bases between them. In germline, CDR1 is LNHDA, CDR2 SQIVND (reference sequence). This CDR3 has 16 residues. The CDR3 sequence: CASSIGEVPMNTEAFF. CDR3 sequence (DNA): TGTGCCAGTAGTATCGGGGAGGTACCTATGAACACTGAAGCTTTCTTT.

The V gene is TRBV11-2, the J gene TRBJ2-3, with D possibly matching TRBD2 (5 bases). The V gene's germline CDR1 is SGHAT and CDR2 FQNNGV. Trimming cost V 0 bases and J 2 bases, with 9 bases left between them. The CDR3 covers 15 residues. In nucleotides, the CDR3 is TGTGCCAGCAGCTTAGACTGGGAGACCACAGATACGCAGTATTTT. This encodes CASSLDWETTDTQYF.

V gene TRBV6-8 combines with J gene TRBJ2-7; 10 positions match TRBD2. Per germline, CDR1 MNHGY and CDR2 SAAAGT. The CDR3 runs 15 residues. After removal of 9 bases from V and 3 bases from J, the junction contained 11 bases not matched to a gene. CDR3 in amino acids: CARRKKRGGYYEQYV. The CDR3 coding sequence is TGTGCCAGAAGGAAGAAGCGGGGGGGCTACTACGAGCAGTACGTC.

This clonotype was detected a few times. The rearrangement uses TRBV19 and TRBJ1-1, with TRBD1 matching 9 bases. There are 17 residues in the CDR3. Germline loops: CDR1 LNHDA, CDR2 SQIVND (reference sequence). After removal of 1 base from V and 4 bases from J, the junction contained 10 bases not matched to a gene. CDR3 loop: CASSIAATGTGSTEAFF. The CDR3 region has the DNA TGTGCCAGTAGTATAGCCGCAACCGGGACAGGGTCCACTGAAGCTTTCTTT.

V usage is TRBV5-1 and J usage is TRBJ1-1; D possibly corresponds to TRBD1 (6 bases). This CDR3 region has 14 residues. Germline V gives CDR1 SGHRS, CDR2 YFSETQ. V was shortened by 5 bases and J by 4 bases, with 15 bases between the two germline ends. CDR3 sequence reads: CASSWTDQSTEAFF. The CDR3 DNA follows: TGCGCCAGCAGTTGGACAGATCAAAGCACTGAAGCTTTCTTT.

The table lists this clonotype with a few counts. This chain joins TRBV28 and TRBJ1-2; 8 bases are a match to TRBD1. V trimming: 6 bases; J trimming: 1 base; junction bases outside the gene matches: 13. This CDR3 region has 17 residues. Germline CDR1 MDHEN, CDR2 SYDVKM. CDR3 sequence (DNA): TGTGCCAGCAGCTCCCCGGACAGGGCAAGGGGTAACTATGGCTACACCTTC. As protein: CASSSPDRARGNYGYTF.

The rearrangement links TRBV27 to TRBJ2-5; 9 nucleotides align to TRBD1. The germline gives CDR1 MNHEY, CDR2 SMNVEV (reference sequence). V dropped 7 bases and J dropped 4; count of bases not matched to a gene: 4. This CDR3 contains 13 residues. As DNA, the CDR3 is TGTGCCAGCAAGACAGGGGGTAGAGAGACCCAGTACTTC. Residues: CASKTGGRETQYF.

The chain combines TRBV19 with TRBJ1-1, with D tentatively TRBD1 (6 bases). This CDR3 contains 12 residues. Trimming stripped 7 bases from V and 4 bases from J, with 10 bases between. From germline, CDR1 is LNHDA and CDR2 SQIVND (reference sequence). CDR3 sequence: CASIQGGTEAFF. CDR3 bases: TGTGCCAGTATCCAAGGGGGCACTGAAGCTTTCTTT.

The rearrangement joins TRBV9 to TRBJ2-5; TRBD1 is a possible D gene (6 bases). Trimming pared 3 bases from V and 5 bases from J, leaving 14 bases between. Germline assignment: CDR1 SGDLS and CDR2 YYNGEE. CDR3 length: 14 amino acids. CDR3 sequence: CASSGMTGRETQYF. CDR3 DNA: TGTGCCAGCAGCGGGATGACAGGCCGGGAGACCCAGTACTTC.

For the CDR3, the DNA is TGTGCCAGCAGTGAATCGACAGGGTACTCCTACGAGCAGTACTTC. As protein: CASSESTGYSYEQYF. The chain is built from TRBV25-1 and TRBJ2-7; 7 bases align to TRBD1. The CDR3 is made up of 15 amino acids. Per germline, CDR1 MGHDK and CDR2 SYGVNS. V shed 1 base and J 0 bases; nucleotides not matched to a gene: 3.

A few counts support this clonotype. The genes are TRBV10-3 and TRBJ2-6; weak D call: TRBD2 (5 bases). Germline CDR1 and CDR2: ENHRY and SYGVKD. Trimming shortened V by 10 bases and J by 0 bases, and 13 bases separated the two germline ends. This CDR3 contains 15 residues. Here the CDR3 reads CATLQRSSGANVLTF. The CDR3 nucleotides read TGTGCCACCCTCCAGCGGAGCTCTGGGGCCAACGTCCTGACTTTC.

This chain links TRBV7-9 with TRBJ1-1; D not certain. CDR3 size: 15 residues. Trimming cost V 2 bases and J 7 bases, with 17 bases left between them. Germline values: CDR1 SEHNR, CDR2 FQNEAQ (reference sequence). The CDR3 here is CASSLSHLGVHEAFF. As DNA, the CDR3 is TGTGCCAGCAGCTTAAGCCACTTGGGAGTTCATGAAGCTTTCTTT.

The chain has TRBV6-1 and TRBJ2-7; D not certain. Germline assignment: CDR1 MNHNS and CDR2 SASEGT. This CDR3 has 14 amino acids. V lost 3 bases to trimming and J lost 4 bases, with 13 bases between them. The CDR3 spells CASSDDGELYEQYF. The DNA of the CDR3 is TGTGCCAGCAGTGATGACGGCGAGTTGTACGAGCAGTACTTC.

The chain uses TRBV4-3 and TRBJ1-2, with D perhaps matching TRBD1 (5 bases). CDR1 is LGHNA, CDR2 YSLEER, per germline. V dropped 0 bases and J dropped 5 bases, with 10 bases sitting between them. The length of the CDR3 is 14 residues. The CDR3 reads CASSQDMAGYGYTF. The CDR3 nucleotides read TGCGCCAGCAGCCAAGATATGGCAGGGTATGGCTACACCTTC.

This clonotype was counted many times. The CDR3 reads CASTSLGLAGARPYEQYV. The DNA for the CDR3 is TGTGCCAGCACCTCTTTGGGACTAGCGGGGGCACGCCCCTACGAGCAGTACGTC. The gene calls are TRBV6-1 and TRBJ2-7, with 14 bases that match TRBD2. Per germline, CDR1 MNHNS and CDR2 SASEGT. The ends lost 7 bases at V and 2 bases at J; junction bases unmatched: 13. This CDR3 is 18 amino acids long.

In its sample, this clonotype was seen many times. The J gene is TRBJ2-1, the V gene TRBV7-6; 11 bases match TRBD2. The CDR3 covers 16 residues. J gave up 5 bases and V 4 bases, and 7 bases lay outside the gene matches. Germline V gene lookup returns CDR1 SGHVS and CDR2 FNYEAQ. As DNA, the CDR3 is TGTGCCAGCAGCTCGATAGCGGGGGGGCCTCACAATGAGCAGTTCTTC. This translates into CASSSIAGGPHNEQFF.